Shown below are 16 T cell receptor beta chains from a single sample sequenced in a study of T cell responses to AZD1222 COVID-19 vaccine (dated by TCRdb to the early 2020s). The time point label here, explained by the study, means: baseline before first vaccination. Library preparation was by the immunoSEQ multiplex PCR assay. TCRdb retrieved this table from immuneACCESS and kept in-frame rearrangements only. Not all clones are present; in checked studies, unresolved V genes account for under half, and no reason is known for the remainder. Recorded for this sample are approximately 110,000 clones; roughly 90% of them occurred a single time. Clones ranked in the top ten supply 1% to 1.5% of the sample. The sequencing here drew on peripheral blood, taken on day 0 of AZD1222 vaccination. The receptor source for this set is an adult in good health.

DNA for the CDR3: TGTGCCAGCAGCTTCGGCTCTCTCACTGAAGCTTTCTTT. This gives the protein CASSFGSLTEAFF. The V call is TRBV7-2, the J call TRBJ1-1; D not resolved. Trimming took off 3 bases at V and 4 bases at J, with 9 bases between the two ends. Per germline, CDR1 SGHTA and CDR2 FQGNSA. The CDR3 contains 13 residues.

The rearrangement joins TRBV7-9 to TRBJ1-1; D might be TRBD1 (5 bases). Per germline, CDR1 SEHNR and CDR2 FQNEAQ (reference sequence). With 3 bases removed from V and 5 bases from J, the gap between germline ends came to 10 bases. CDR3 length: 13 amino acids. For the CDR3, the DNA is TGTGCCAGCAGCTTCCAGGGTGGTACTGAAGCTTTCTTT. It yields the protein CASSFQGGTEAFF.

Here the CDR3 reads CASSRQGNTEAFF. The CDR3 DNA reads TGTGCCAGCAGCAGACAGGGGAACACTGAAGCTTTCTTT. The rearrangement uses TRBV2 and TRBJ1-1, with 7 bases aligning to TRBD1. The length of the CDR3 is 13 residues. V lost 6 bases, J lost 1 base, and 2 bases stayed unmatched. Germline V lookup: CDR1 SNHLY, CDR2 FYNNEI.

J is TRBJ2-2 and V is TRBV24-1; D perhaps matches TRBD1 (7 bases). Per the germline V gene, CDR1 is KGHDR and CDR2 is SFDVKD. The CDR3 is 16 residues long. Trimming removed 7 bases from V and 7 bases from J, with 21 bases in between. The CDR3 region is CATSARGGGAGGELFF. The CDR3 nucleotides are TGTGCCACCAGCGCGAGAGGAGGGGGCGCAGGCGGGGAGCTGTTTTTT.

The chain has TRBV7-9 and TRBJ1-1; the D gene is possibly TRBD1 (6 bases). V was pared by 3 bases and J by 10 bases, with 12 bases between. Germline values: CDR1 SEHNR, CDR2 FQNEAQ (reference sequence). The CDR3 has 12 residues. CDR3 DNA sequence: TGTGCCAGCAGCTTGGGGGGGCGCGGAGCTTTCTTT. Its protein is CASSLGGRGAFF.

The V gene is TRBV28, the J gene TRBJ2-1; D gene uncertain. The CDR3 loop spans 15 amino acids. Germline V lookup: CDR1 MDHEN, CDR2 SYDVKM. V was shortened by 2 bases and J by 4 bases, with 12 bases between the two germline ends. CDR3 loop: CASSLLEAVYNEQFF. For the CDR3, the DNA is TGTGCCAGCAGTTTACTTGAGGCGGTGTACAATGAGCAGTTCTTC.

CDR3 nucleotides: TGTGCCAGCACCCAGGACACGAAGCAGTTCTTC. Translating gives CASTQDTKQFF. The chain employs TRBV6-5 and TRBJ2-1; tentative D call: TRBD1 (5 bases). This CDR3 is 11 amino acids long. V lost 7 bases, J lost 11 bases, and 12 bases lay in between. Germline CDR1 and CDR2: MNHEY and SVGAGI.

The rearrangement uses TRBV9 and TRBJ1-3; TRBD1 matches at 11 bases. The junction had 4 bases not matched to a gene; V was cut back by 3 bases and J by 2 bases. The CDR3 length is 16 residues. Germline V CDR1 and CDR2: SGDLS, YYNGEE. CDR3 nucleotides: TGTGCCAGCAGCGGAGGACAGGGGGCACCTGGAAACACCATATATTTT. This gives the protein CASSGGQGAPGNTIYF.

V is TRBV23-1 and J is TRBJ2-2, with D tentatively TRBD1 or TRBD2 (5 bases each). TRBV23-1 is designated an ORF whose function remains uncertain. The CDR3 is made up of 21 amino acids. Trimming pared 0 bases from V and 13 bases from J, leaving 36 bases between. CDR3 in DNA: TGCGCCAGCAGTCAATCTTCTAGGGTGTGGGGAACCGGGGCCCCCGTTTCTGGGCTGTTTTTT. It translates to CASSQSSRVWGTGAPVSGLFF.

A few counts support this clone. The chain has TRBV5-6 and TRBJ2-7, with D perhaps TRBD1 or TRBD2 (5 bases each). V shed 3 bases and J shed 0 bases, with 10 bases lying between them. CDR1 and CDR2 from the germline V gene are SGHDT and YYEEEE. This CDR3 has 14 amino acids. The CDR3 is CASSSDTSSYEQYF. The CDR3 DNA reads TGTGCCAGCAGCTCGGACACTAGCTCCTACGAGCAGTACTTC.

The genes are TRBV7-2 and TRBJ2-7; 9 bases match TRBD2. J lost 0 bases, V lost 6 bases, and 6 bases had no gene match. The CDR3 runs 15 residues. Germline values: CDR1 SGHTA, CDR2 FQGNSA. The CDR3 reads CASRNLAGFSYEQYF. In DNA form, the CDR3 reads TGTGCCAGCAGAAATCTAGCGGGGTTCTCCTACGAGCAGTACTTC.

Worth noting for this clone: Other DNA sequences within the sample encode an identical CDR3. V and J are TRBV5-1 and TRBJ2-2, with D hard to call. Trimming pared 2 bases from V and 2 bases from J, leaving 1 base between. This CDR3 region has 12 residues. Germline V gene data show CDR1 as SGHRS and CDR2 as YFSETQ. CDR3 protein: CASSLNTGELFF. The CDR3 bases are TGCGCCAGCAGCTTAAACACCGGGGAGCTGTTTTTT.

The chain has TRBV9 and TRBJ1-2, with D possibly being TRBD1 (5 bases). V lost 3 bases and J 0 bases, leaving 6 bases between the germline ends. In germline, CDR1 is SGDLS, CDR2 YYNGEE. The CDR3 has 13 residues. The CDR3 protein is CASSEGPNYGYTF. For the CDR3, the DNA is TGTGCCAGCAGCGAGGGACCTAACTATGGCTACACCTTC.

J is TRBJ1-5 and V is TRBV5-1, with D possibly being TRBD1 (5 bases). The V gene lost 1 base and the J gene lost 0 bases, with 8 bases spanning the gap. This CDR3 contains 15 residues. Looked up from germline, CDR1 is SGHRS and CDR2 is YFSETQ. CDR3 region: CASSLLGDSNQPQHF. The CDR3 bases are TGCGCCAGCAGCTTGCTGGGGGATAGCAATCAGCCCCAGCATTTT.

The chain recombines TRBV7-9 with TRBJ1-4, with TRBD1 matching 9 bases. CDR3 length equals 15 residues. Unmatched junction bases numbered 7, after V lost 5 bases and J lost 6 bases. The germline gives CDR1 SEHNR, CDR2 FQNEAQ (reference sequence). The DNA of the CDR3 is TGTGCCAGCAGCCAAGGGACAGGGCAGGATGAAAAACTGTTTTTT. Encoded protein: CASSQGTGQDEKLFF.

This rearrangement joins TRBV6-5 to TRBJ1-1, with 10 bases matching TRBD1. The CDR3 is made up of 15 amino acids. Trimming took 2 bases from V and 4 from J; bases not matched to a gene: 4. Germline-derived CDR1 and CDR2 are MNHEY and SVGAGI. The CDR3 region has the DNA TGTGCCAGCAGTTACGCGGGACAGGGGCTCACTGAAGCTTTCTTT. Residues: CASSYAGQGLTEAFF.